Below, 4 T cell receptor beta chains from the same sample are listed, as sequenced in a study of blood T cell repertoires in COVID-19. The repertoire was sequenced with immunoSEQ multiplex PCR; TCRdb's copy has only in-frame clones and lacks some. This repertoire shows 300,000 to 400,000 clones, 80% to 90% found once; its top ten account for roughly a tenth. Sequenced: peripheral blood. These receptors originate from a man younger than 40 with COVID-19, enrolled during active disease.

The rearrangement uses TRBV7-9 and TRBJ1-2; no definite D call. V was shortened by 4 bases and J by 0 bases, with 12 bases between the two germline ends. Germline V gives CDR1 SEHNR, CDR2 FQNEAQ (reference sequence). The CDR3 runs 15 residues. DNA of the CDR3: TGTGCCAGCAGCTCCCCGTGGGCAGCTAACTATGGCTACACCTTC. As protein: CASSSPWAANYGYTF. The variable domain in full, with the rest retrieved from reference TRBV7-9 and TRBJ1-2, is DTGVSQNPRHKITKRGQNVTFRCDPISEHNRLYWYRQTLGQGPEFLTYFQNEAQLEKSRLLSDRFSAERPKGSFSTLEIQRTEQGDSAMYLCASSSPWAANYGYTFGSGTRLTVV.

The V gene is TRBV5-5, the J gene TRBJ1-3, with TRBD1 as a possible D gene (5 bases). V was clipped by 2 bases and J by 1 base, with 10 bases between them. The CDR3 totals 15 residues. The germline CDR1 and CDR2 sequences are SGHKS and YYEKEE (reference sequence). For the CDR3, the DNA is TGTGCCAGCAGCTTCCCCCCAGGGTCTGGAAACACCATATATTTT. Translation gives CASSFPPGSGNTIYF.

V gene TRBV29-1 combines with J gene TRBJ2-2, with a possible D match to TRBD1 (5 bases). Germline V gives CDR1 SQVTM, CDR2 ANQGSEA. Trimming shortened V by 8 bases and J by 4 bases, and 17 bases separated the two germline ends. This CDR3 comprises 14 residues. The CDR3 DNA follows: TGCAGCTTTCGACCAGGGTGGGCCACCGGGGAGCTGTTTTTT. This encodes CSFRPGWATGELFF.

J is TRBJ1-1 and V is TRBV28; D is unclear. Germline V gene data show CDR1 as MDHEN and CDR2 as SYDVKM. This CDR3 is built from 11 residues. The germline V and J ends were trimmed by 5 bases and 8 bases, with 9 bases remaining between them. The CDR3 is CASSGESEAFF. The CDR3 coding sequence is TGTGCCAGCAGTGGTGAGTCCGAAGCTTTCTTT.